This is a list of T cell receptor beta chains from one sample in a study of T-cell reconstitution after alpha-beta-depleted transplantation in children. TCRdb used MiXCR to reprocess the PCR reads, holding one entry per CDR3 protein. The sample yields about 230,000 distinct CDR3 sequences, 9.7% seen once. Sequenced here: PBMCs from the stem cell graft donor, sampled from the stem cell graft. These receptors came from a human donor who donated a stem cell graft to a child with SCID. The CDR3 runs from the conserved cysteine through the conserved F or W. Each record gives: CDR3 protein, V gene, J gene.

CAISPGQPEPYEQYF,TRBV10-3,TRBJ2-7
CASSLTEFEAFF,TRBV5-6,TRBJ1-1
CSAEAGGHYEQYF,TRBV20-1,TRBJ2-7
CSARWDNSYEQYF,TRBV20-1,TRBJ2-7
CSARPWPGDSPLHF,TRBV20-1,TRBJ1-6
CASSSLQGGGTEAFF,TRBV6-5,TRBJ1-1
CASSAGTVVETQYF,TRBV5-6,TRBJ2-5
CSARQGAAYGYTF,TRBV20-1,TRBJ1-2
CASSTLNDEQFF,TRBV9,TRBJ2-1
CASRRTAGDETQYF,TRBV5-1,TRBJ2-5
CASSSLSRGTYNEQFF,TRBV5-1,TRBJ2-1
CASSPLSAGSGNTIYF,TRBV18,TRBJ1-3
CSARDRGEQYF,TRBV20-1,TRBJ2-7
CATSRGSLTYF,TRBV15,TRBJ2-7
CASTQGETQYF,TRBV12-3/TRBV12-4,TRBJ2-5
CASSMTPEGTGELFF,TRBV6-2/TRBV6-3,TRBJ2-2
CASSDRGGPGELFF,TRBV2,TRBJ2-2
CASSPGGTNRGYTF,TRBV7-2,TRBJ1-2
CASSPIVAENTEAFF,TRBV9,TRBJ1-1
CATSPDLGGVEKLFF,TRBV15,TRBJ1-4
CSARRGESIQYF,TRBV20-1,TRBJ2-4
CASSLSGGYTEAFF,TRBV5-1,TRBJ1-1
CASSLRGGRNGELFF,TRBV11-3,TRBJ2-2
CASSLHQNFLENTEAFF,TRBV5-1,TRBJ1-1
CASSYAHNTEAFF,TRBV6-5,TRBJ1-1
CASSLAPRGAGTEAFF,TRBV7-6,TRBJ1-1
CASSTRTGIGGLETQYF,TRBV3-1,TRBJ2-5
CASSLGESNEQFF,TRBV11-1,TRBJ2-1
CASSKTPGRDTQYF,TRBV6-1,TRBJ2-3
CASSLDANQPQHF,TRBV5-5,TRBJ1-5
CASTQGFKQPQHF,TRBV18,TRBJ1-5
CASSWSGGAGNEQFF,TRBV5-1,TRBJ2-1
CASSLGGQGINEQFF,TRBV5-1,TRBJ2-1
CASSFPVAGTYNEQFF,TRBV7-2,TRBJ2-1
CASSALGGFTDTQYF,TRBV5-1,TRBJ2-3
CASSVEDGGTGELFF,TRBV9,TRBJ2-2
CSARDRGGLMDEQFF,TRBV20-1,TRBJ2-1
CASSYSVQVHYNSPLHF,TRBV6-5,TRBJ1-6
CSVEGQTYEQYF,TRBV29-1,TRBJ2-7
CAISESGGDSYNEQFF,TRBV10-3,TRBJ2-1
CASSRTVTAQYF,TRBV12-3/TRBV12-4,TRBJ2-5
CASSLGGVREAFF,TRBV12-3/TRBV12-4,TRBJ1-1
CASSSQFTEAFF,TRBV7-9,TRBJ1-1
CASSLGVSYYEQYF,TRBV7-9,TRBJ2-7
CATSRELGTGDNEQFF,TRBV15,TRBJ2-1
CASSPPEGLNTGELFF,TRBV27,TRBJ2-2
CSALGDGFSNQPQHF,TRBV29-1,TRBJ1-5
CACCHPPGGRVGSSYEQYF,TRBV2,TRBJ2-7
CAISSPGQGRNQPQHF,TRBV10-3,TRBJ1-5
CASGNRGPSYEQYF,TRBV5-1,TRBJ2-7
CASSLGVLGTEAFF,TRBV7-3,TRBJ1-1
CASSAPDRGGDTQYF,TRBV5-1,TRBJ2-3
CASSQPGTHYGQYF,TRBV4-1,TRBJ2-7
CSATGGAQETQYF,TRBV20-1,TRBJ2-5